What follows describes a single T cell receptor (beta chain). The antigen is unknown. These data belong to a study of OX40 agonist ivuxolimab in advanced cancers. Study overall: Ivuxolimab, which patients received intravenously every 2 weeks, was dosed at 0.01 to 10 mg/kg. Checkpoint inhibitors had been given previously to about 38% of patients.

Using immunoSEQ multiplex PCR, the repertoire was profiled, and TCRdb retains in-frame clones only, with some absent. The data show approximately 50,000 clones, approximately 93% seen once. The CDR3 is 17 amino acids. V lost 3 bases to trimming and J lost 6 bases, with 21 bases between them. Germline values: CDR1 LGHNA, CDR2 YNFKEQ. The study's findings and limits: Expanded clones were, on average, more numerous in CD8+ T cells than in CD4+.

The receptor's source is an adult with an advanced solid tumor such as melanoma, head and neck, liver or kidney cancer. V gene TRBV4-2 combines with J gene TRBJ2-1; D call uncertain. The material was CD4+ or CD8+ T cells sorted from blood, obtained in a trial of the OX40 agonist ivuxolimab. Here the CDR3 DNA reads TGTGCCAGCAGCCAGGAAGGAGAGTTTTCGGGCGGCAATGAGCAGTTCTTC. It is translated as CASSQEGEFSGGNEQFF.